The entry that follows covers one TCR beta chain sequence. Its matching antigen is unknown. This specimen comes from a study of cytomegalovirus exposure and HLA in healthy donors. Study results and caveats: Altogether, 170 or so TCR beta chains were recorded as cytomegalovirus-associated. A few CMV-associated chains proved CMV antigen-specific in vitro.

The PCR ran on 60 Vbeta and 13 Jbeta primers. Only in-frame clones appear in the TCRdb table, and some are missing; sequencing was by immunoSEQ multiplex PCR. In the table there are approximately 200,000 clones, roughly three quarters of which are singletons. From germline, CDR1 is MNHNS and CDR2 SASEGT. The length of the CDR3 is 14 residues. The germline V and J ends were trimmed by 6 bases and 4 bases, with 15 bases remaining between them. The chain joins TRBV6-1 to TRBJ1-1, with TRBD1 as a possible D gene (5 bases). Sequenced sample: PBMCs. The receptor was isolated from a woman under 30 in good health and CMV-seronegative. The CDR3 region has the DNA TGTGCCAGCAGGAGGTTTGGGGGGGTCACTGAAGCTTTCTTT. The encoded protein is CASRRFGGVTEAFF.